The 10 T cell receptor beta chains in this list originate from one sample, sequenced in a study of control samples from healthy donors and cancer patients. Clones were sequenced by immunoSEQ multiplex PCR, and TCRdb holds only the in-frame ones, with some missing. In the table there are about 160,000 clones, roughly 90% of which are singletons. The sample comprised blood. All receptors come from a man younger than 45 in good health.

This chain uses TRBV6-2 or TRBV6-3 with TRBJ2-1, with D perhaps TRBD2 (5 bases). CDR1 is MNHEY and CDR2 is SVGEGT in the germline V gene. The V end lost 2 bases, the J end lost 10 bases, and 9 bases lay between the germline ends. The CDR3 contains 12 residues. The CDR3 coding sequence is TGTGCCAGCAGTTACCCAGCGGAGGAGCAGTTCTTC. It codes for CASSYPAEEQFF.

The CDR3 region is CATSDLSGRASRSGELFF. In DNA form, the CDR3 reads TGTGCCACCAGTGATTTAAGCGGGAGGGCCTCCCGCTCCGGGGAGCTGTTTTTT. V is TRBV24-1 and J is TRBJ2-2, with 10 positions matching TRBD2. The CDR3 loop spans 18 amino acids. Germline V gene data show CDR1 as KGHDR and CDR2 as SFDVKD. V lost 1 base to trimming and J lost 6 bases; unmatched junction nucleotides: 10.

The rearrangement uses TRBV25-1 and TRBJ2-1; D unresolved. Trimming took 6 bases from V and 9 from J, leaving 12 bases between them. Germline V gene lookup returns CDR1 MGHDK and CDR2 SYGVNS. The CDR3 sequence is 12 residues long. CDR3 DNA sequence: TGTGCCAGCAGAGAGTCGGGTTTTGAGCAGTTCTTC. Residues: CASRESGFEQFF.

V usage is TRBV4-1 and J usage is TRBJ2-1, with D tentatively TRBD2 (5 bases). The CDR3 length is 14 residues. The ends were cut back, 6 bases at V and 7 bases at J, with 16 bases in the middle. Germline V gene sequence: CDR1 MGHRA, CDR2 YSYEKL. DNA of the CDR3: TGCGCCAGCAGTCAATGGACTTTCCCAAATGAGCAGTTCTTC. Protein product: CASSQWTFPNEQFF.

The chain employs TRBV5-1 and TRBJ2-1; D tentatively fits TRBD1 or TRBD2 (5 bases each). CDR1 and CDR2 from the germline V gene are SGHRS and YFSETQ. The CDR3 length is 15 residues. Trimming removed 1 base from V and 5 bases from J, with 13 bases in between. The CDR3 nucleotides read TGCGCCAGCAGCTTGCGGGGCCAGGGAAACAATGAGCAGTTCTTC. Translation: CASSLRGQGNNEQFF.

V gene TRBV6-5 combines with J gene TRBJ1-3; a possible D gene is TRBD1 (5 bases). V lost 7 bases, J lost 4 bases, and 14 bases lay in between. Germline CDR1 and CDR2: MNHEY and SVGAGI. The CDR3 runs to 14 residues. The CDR3 spells CASTSGVGGNTIYF. The CDR3 DNA is TGTGCCAGCACCTCGGGGGTCGGAGGAAACACCATATATTTT.

V is TRBV2 and J is TRBJ2-3; the D gene is possibly TRBD1 (5 bases). Germline CDR1 and CDR2: SNHLY and FYNNEI. The CDR3 is 15 residues long. The V and J ends lost 3 bases and 0 bases respectively, with 10 bases between them. For the CDR3, the DNA is TGTGCCAGCAGTGAGCAGGGCGTAAGCACAGATACGCAGTATTTT. This translates into CASSEQGVSTDTQYF.

The rearrangement uses TRBV4-1 and TRBJ1-1; D remains ambiguous. Between the trimmed V and J ends, which lost 4 bases and 3 bases, there was a span of 9 bases. CDR1 MGHRA and CDR2 YSYEKL come from the germline V gene. This CDR3 has 13 amino acids. The CDR3 DNA sequence: TGCGCCAGCAGCCTCGGACCGTACACTGAAGCTTTCTTT. Protein sequence: CASSLGPYTEAFF.

J is TRBJ2-1 and V is TRBV30, with 9 nucleotides matching TRBD2. The CDR3 extends over 18 amino acids. CDR1 is GTSNPN and CDR2 is SVGIG in the germline V gene (reference sequence). V shed 1 base and J 6 bases; nucleotides not matched to a gene: 16. In DNA, the CDR3 is TGTGCCTGGAGTGCATCCGACCGGAGGGCGGGAGGGCCCAATGAGCAGTTCTTC. It yields the protein CAWSASDRRAGGPNEQFF.

This chain links TRBV6-6 with TRBJ2-7; D gene uncertain. CDR3 length: 11 residues. Trimming removed 7 bases from V and 7 bases from J, with 11 bases in between. Per germline, CDR1 MNHNY and CDR2 SVGAGI (reference sequence). The CDR3 sequence: CASTQFREQYF. CDR3 sequence (DNA): TGTGCCAGCACCCAGTTTAGGGAGCAGTACTTC.